This passage covers 21 T cell receptor beta chains from one sample sequenced in a study of CD8 T cells in ankylosing spondylitis. Each CDR3 protein gets one entry after TCRdb re-called the 5' RACE reads with MiXCR. The data contain more than 150,000 distinct CDR3 sequences, around a sixth of them singletons. The sequencing input was blood, either unsorted or a sorted T cell fraction (not recorded which). These receptors were obtained from a male donor aged 5-30 years with ankylosing spondylitis or in good health (not recorded which).

V gene TRBV6-5 combines with J gene TRBJ2-7; TRBD1 matches 7 bases. J gave up 6 bases and V 0 bases, and 5 bases lay outside the gene matches. Germline values: CDR1 MNHEY, CDR2 SVGAGI. The CDR3 covers 14 residues. CDR3: CASSYSKTGIEQYV. CDR3 DNA sequence: TGTGCCAGCAGTTACTCGAAGACAGGGATCGAGCAGTACGTC.

The chain employs TRBV29-1 and TRBJ2-1; 9 positions agree with TRBD2. The CDR3 length is 14 residues. CDR1 SQVTM and CDR2 ANQGSEA come from the germline V gene. V shed 6 bases and J 0 bases; nucleotides not matched to a gene: 3. The CDR3 region has the DNA TGCAGCGTGAGTAGCGGGAGCTCCTACAATGAGCAGTTCTTC. Protein: CSVSSGSSYNEQFF.

This clonotype was counted many times. The rearrangement uses TRBV18 and TRBJ2-1, with a weak D call TRBD1 (5 bases). This CDR3 contains 14 residues. Deletions cut 5 bases from V and 1 base from J, with 9 bases between. CDR1 and CDR2 (germline): KGHSH, LQKENI. The CDR3: CASSEAGSYNEQFF. CDR3 bases: TGTGCCAGCTCAGAGGCAGGGTCCTACAATGAGCAGTTCTTC.

This clonotype was seen at least ten times. The chain couples TRBV5-1 to TRBJ1-5; unclear D gene. The CDR3 consists of 14 residues. Trimming shortened V by 0 bases and J by 0 bases, and 4 bases separated the two germline ends. Germline values: CDR1 SGHRS, CDR2 YFSETQ. CDR3 sequence: CASSLDGSNQPQHF. The CDR3 nucleotides are TGCGCCAGCAGCTTGGACGGTAGCAATCAGCCCCAGCATTTT.

This sequence joins TRBV20-1 and TRBJ2-3; D is possibly TRBD2 (5 bases). Germline V CDR1 and CDR2: DFQATT, SNEGSKA (reference sequence). The CDR3 covers 15 residues. Trimming stripped 2 bases from V and 0 bases from J, with 12 bases between. For the CDR3, the DNA is TGCAGTGCTAGAAGTGACGCGGGCAGCACAGATACGCAGTATTTT. It codes for CSARSDAGSTDTQYF.

There are many counts of this clonotype. V usage is TRBV7-6 and J usage is TRBJ1-2, with 8 bases lining up with TRBD1. The CDR3 extends over 15 amino acids. Germline CDR1 reads SGHVS; CDR2 reads FNYEAQ. Trimming removed 4 bases from V and 2 bases from J; junction bases left unmatched: 6. CDR3: CASSSRTGRNYGYTF. Here the CDR3 DNA reads TGTGCCAGCAGCTCTCGGACAGGGCGCAACTATGGCTACACCTTC.

This clonotype was counted ten times or more. The genes are TRBV12-3 or TRBV12-4 and TRBJ1-5; D remains ambiguous. V lost 3 bases, J lost 7 bases, and 10 bases lay in between. The CDR3 length is 13 residues. DNA of the CDR3: TGTGCCAGCAGTTTGAAGGGTTACCAGCCCCAGCATTTT. It encodes CASSLKGYQPQHF.

Ten or more counts support this clonotype. The genes are TRBV20-1 and TRBJ2-1, with TRBD2 identical over 7 bases. V lost 0 bases to trimming and J lost 5 bases; unmatched junction nucleotides: 10. The length of the CDR3 is 16 residues. Germline V gene lookup returns CDR1 DFQATT and CDR2 SNEGSKA (reference sequence). CDR3 sequence: CSARDTRAGWDNEQFF. Here the CDR3 DNA reads TGCAGTGCTAGAGATACGCGAGCGGGATGGGACAATGAGCAGTTCTTC.

This clonotype occurred once. This chain joins TRBV29-1 and TRBJ2-5; D gene uncertain. The CDR3 is 13 residues long. Trimming took off 3 bases at V and 7 bases at J, with 15 bases between the two ends. Germline V lookup: CDR1 SQVTM, CDR2 ANQGSEA. CDR3 loop: CSVDSPPAATQYF. CDR3 nucleotides: TGCAGCGTTGACAGTCCACCGGCGGCGACCCAGTACTTC.

There are a few counts of this clonotype. V is TRBV11-2 and J is TRBJ2-5; the D is unclear. Trimming shortened V by 0 bases and J by 3 bases, and 17 bases separated the two germline ends. The CDR3 covers 17 residues. Germline CDR1 is SGHAT and CDR2 is FQNNGV. The CDR3 spells CASSLDPNRRNEETQYF. The DNA of the CDR3 is TGTGCCAGCAGCTTAGATCCTAACCGAAGGAATGAAGAGACCCAGTACTTC.

The V call is TRBV9, the J call TRBJ1-1; D remains unclear. V was clipped by 3 bases and J by 0 bases, with 6 bases between them. The CDR3 is 13 residues long. CDR1 is SGDLS, CDR2 YYNGEE, per germline. CDR3 amino acids: CASSESMNTEAFF. As DNA, the CDR3 is TGTGCCAGCAGCGAGTCAATGAACACTGAAGCTTTCTTT.

The chain couples TRBV20-1 to TRBJ2-5; D may be TRBD1 (5 bases). V was cut by 1 base and J by 5 bases, with 11 bases left in between. From germline, CDR1 is DFQATT and CDR2 SNEGSKA (reference sequence). The CDR3 spans 13 residues. The chain's CDR3 is CSARGQHRETQYF. The CDR3 nucleotides are TGCAGTGCTAGAGGGCAGCACAGGGAGACCCAGTACTTC.

CDR3 nucleotide sequence: TGTGCCAGCAGCCATGACGGGAATCTTCTCTATGAGCAGTTCTTC. Encoded protein: CASSHDGNLLYEQFF. V is TRBV3-1 and J is TRBJ2-1, with a weak D call TRBD2 (5 bases). The CDR3 extends over 15 amino acids. The germline gives CDR1 LGHDT, CDR2 YNNKEL (reference sequence). The germline V and J ends were trimmed by 3 bases and 8 bases, with 17 bases remaining between them.

This clonotype was observed many times. The J gene is TRBJ2-2, the V gene TRBV5-1; TRBD2 agrees at 12 bases. V was clipped by 0 bases and J by 4 bases; unmatched bases: 7. Germline CDR1 and CDR2: SGHRS and YFSETQ. This CDR3 has 18 residues. CDR3 sequence reads: CASSLAGLAGTSTGELFF. CDR3 sequence (DNA): TGCGCCAGCAGCTTGGCCGGACTAGCGGGAACGTCCACCGGGGAGCTGTTTTTT.

The CDR3 DNA follows: TGTGCCAGCAGTTACGACAGGGTGGATGGCTACACCTTC. Protein product: CASSYDRVDGYTF. The genes are TRBV6-5 and TRBJ1-2, with 7 bases aligning to TRBD1. The V and J ends lost 2 bases and 6 bases, in that order; junction bases with no gene match: 3. The CDR3 has 13 amino acids. Germline CDR1 and CDR2: MNHEY and SVGAGI.

This clonotype has a count of ten or more. V is TRBV10-3 and J is TRBJ1-5; TRBD1 agrees at 7 bases. The CDR3 consists of 13 residues. CDR1 is ENHRY and CDR2 is SYGVKD in the germline V gene. V lost 10 bases and J lost 3; bases outside the gene matches: 6. In nucleotides, the CDR3 is TGTGCCACCGTGGGACAGTACAATCAGCCCCAGCATTTT. Translation: CATVGQYNQPQHF.

V usage is TRBV7-6 and J usage is TRBJ1-2; the match to TRBD1 covers 9 bases. CDR3 length: 13 residues. V shed 5 bases, J shed 8 bases, and the junction held 6 bases outside the gene matches. Germline CDR1 SGHVS, CDR2 FNYEAQ. The CDR3 loop is CASSTGQGTGYTF. The CDR3 nucleotides read TGTGCCAGCAGCACGGGACAGGGTACGGGCTACACCTTC.

The chain joins TRBV27 to TRBJ2-1, with D unresolved. V lost 6 bases and J lost 0, with 12 bases in between. From germline, CDR1 is MNHEY and CDR2 SMNVEV (reference sequence). This CDR3 comprises 15 residues. The CDR3 sequence: CASRDGISSYNEQFF. DNA for the CDR3: TGTGCCAGCAGAGATGGGATTAGCTCCTACAATGAGCAGTTCTTC.

Many counts were recorded for this clonotype. The V call is TRBV20-1, the J call TRBJ2-3, with D unclear. There are 12 residues in the CDR3. Germline V gives CDR1 DFQATT, CDR2 SNEGSKA (reference sequence). The V gene lost 0 bases and the J gene lost 6 bases, with 7 bases spanning the gap. CDR3 nucleotides: TGCAGTGCTAGAGACTTTTGGGATACGCAGTATTTT. Protein: CSARDFWDTQYF.

The sample holds many counts of this clonotype. The genes are TRBV19 and TRBJ2-3; unclear D gene. This CDR3 is 16 amino acids long. The V and J ends lost 3 bases and 2 bases respectively, with 15 bases between them. The germline CDR1 and CDR2 sequences are LNHDA and SQIVND (reference sequence). The CDR3 DNA reads TGTGCCAGTAGTATCTTCCAACCTGGTCCCACAGATACGCAGTATTTT. Its protein product is CASSIFQPGPTDTQYF.

This clonotype was detected a few times. The V gene is TRBV28, the J gene TRBJ1-5; no definite D call. The germline V and J ends were trimmed by 0 bases and 6 bases, with 15 bases remaining between them. Germline loops: CDR1 MDHEN, CDR2 SYDVKM. This CDR3 region has 16 residues. The CDR3 here is CASSLWALQRGQPQHF. The CDR3 DNA follows: TGTGCCAGCAGTTTATGGGCACTGCAACGCGGTCAGCCCCAGCATTTT.